Below, 20 T cell receptor beta chains from the same sample are listed, as sequenced in a study of T-cell reconstitution after alpha-beta-depleted transplantation in children. Construction of the TCRbeta library involved unique molecular identifiers. TCRdb reanalysed the PCR reads using MiXCR and keeps one entry per CDR3 protein. The data contain around 500,000 distinct CDR3 sequences, 23% of them singletons. The sequencing used PBMCs, mostly from graft donor cells, collected 360 days after TCRalphabeta/CD19-depleted stem cell transplant. The receptor set was obtained from a boy in the first two years of life who had a stem cell transplant for acute myeloid leukemia, so the T cells may come from the graft donor.

The chain has TRBV5-5 and TRBJ2-7; tentatively, D is TRBD2 (6 bases). V lost 0 bases and J lost 9, with 19 bases in between. Germline CDR1 and CDR2: SGHKS and YYEKEE (reference sequence). The CDR3 loop spans 15 amino acids. The CDR3 sequence is CASSLESHGGLRQYV. The CDR3, as DNA: TGTGCCAGCAGCTTGGAATCCCACGGGGGACTTCGGCAGTACGTC.

The chain has TRBV10-3 and TRBJ2-3, with TRBD1 as a possible D gene (6 bases). V was clipped by 7 bases and J by 4 bases, with 12 bases between them. The CDR3 runs 13 residues. The germline CDR1 and CDR2 sequences are ENHRY and SYGVKD. The DNA for the CDR3 is TGTGCCATCAACAGACAGGAGGCAGATACGCAGTATTTT. This sequence encodes CAINRQEADTQYF.

In this sample, this clonotype turned up a few times. This chain connects TRBV12-3 or TRBV12-4 to TRBJ1-4; D is undetermined. Trimming shortened V by 5 bases and J by 0 bases, and 4 bases separated the two germline ends. The CDR3 runs to 13 residues. CDR3 sequence: CASSRSTNEKLFF. The CDR3 DNA reads TGTGCCAGCAGTCGATCAACTAATGAAAAACTGTTTTTT.

This chain connects TRBV29-1 to TRBJ2-3; TRBD1 matches 10 bases. Losses at the gene ends were 7 bases for V and 0 bases for J; bases not matched to a gene: 7. Germline V gene sequence: CDR1 SQVTM, CDR2 ANQGSEA. The CDR3 is 15 residues long. Here the CDR3 reads CSALTGGPSTDTQYF. The CDR3 DNA sequence: TGCAGCGCCCTGACAGGGGGCCCTAGCACAGATACGCAGTATTTT.

This clonotype has only a few counts. The rearrangement links TRBV12-3 or TRBV12-4 to TRBJ2-5; unclear D gene. V was trimmed by 1 base and J by 4 bases, leaving 7 bases between them. The CDR3 contains 13 residues. The chain's CDR3 is CASSLGDTETQYF. The CDR3 DNA reads TGTGCCAGCAGTTTAGGTGACACAGAGACCCAGTACTTC.

There are a few counts of this clonotype. The chain has TRBV20-1 and TRBJ1-1; weak D call: TRBD1 (5 bases). V was pared by 3 bases and J by 8 bases, with 16 bases between. CDR3 length equals 13 residues. Germline CDR1 reads DFQATT; CDR2 reads SNEGSKA (reference sequence). In nucleotides, the CDR3 is TGCAGTGCTAGGACCCGGGACCCCCGGGAAGCTTTCTTT. Its protein is CSARTRDPREAFF.

This rearrangement joins TRBV10-1 to TRBJ2-3, with no clear D. CDR1 and CDR2 from the germline V gene are WNHNN and SYGVQD (reference sequence). V lost 3 bases to trimming and J lost 6 bases, with 7 bases between them. The CDR3 is 12 residues long. The CDR3 DNA is TGCGCCAGCAGTGATGTTTCGGATACGCAGTATTTT. Amino acids: CASSDVSDTQYF.

The rearrangement uses TRBV28 and TRBJ2-7; D might be TRBD1 or TRBD2, each matching 5 bases. From germline, CDR1 is MDHEN and CDR2 SYDVKM. V shed 1 base and J shed 10 bases, with 8 bases lying between them. The CDR3 is 11 residues long. CDR3 residues: CASSLSRGQYV. The DNA of the CDR3 is TGTGCCAGCAGTTTATCGAGGGGACAGTACGTC.

This clonotype appeared a few times. This chain uses TRBV29-1 with TRBJ2-3; maybe TRBD1 (5 bases). The CDR3 length is 14 residues. Looked up from germline, CDR1 is SQVTM and CDR2 is ANQGSEA. Between the trimmed V and J ends, which lost 0 bases and 10 bases, there was a span of 17 bases. The CDR3 protein is CSVEEALTVPSQYF. CDR3 nucleotide sequence: TGCAGCGTTGAAGAGGCTTTGACAGTTCCTTCGCAGTATTTT.

This sequence joins TRBV12-3 or TRBV12-4 and TRBJ2-5; 8 bases fit TRBD2. Losses at the gene ends were 3 bases for V and 2 bases for J; bases not matched to a gene: 8. The CDR3 sequence is 16 residues long. CDR3 sequence: CASSFGGGRRQETQYF. The CDR3 nucleotides are TGTGCCAGCAGTTTCGGCGGGGGGCGTCGGCAAGAGACCCAGTACTTC.

The chain uses TRBV6-5 and TRBJ1-1; tentative D call: TRBD1 (6 bases). Trimming pared 4 bases from V and 1 base from J, leaving 22 bases between. Germline V gene sequence: CDR1 MNHEY, CDR2 SVGAGI. The CDR3 extends over 18 amino acids. CDR3 region: CASSSHLLDRRRNTEAFF. The CDR3 DNA reads TGTGCCAGCAGTTCCCACTTACTCGACAGGAGGAGGAACACTGAAGCTTTCTTT.

In its sample, this clonotype was seen a few times. An end of the junction differs from the germline gene, which may be a read error. The chain is built from TRBV6-5 and TRBJ2-6, with D perhaps being TRBD1 or TRBD2 (5 bases each). The CDR3 contains 18 residues. Per germline, CDR1 MNHEY and CDR2 SVGAGI. The CDR3 sequence is CASSSGTPGISGANVLTF. CDR3 sequence (DNA): TGTGCCAGCAGTTCTGGGACGCCCGGCATCTCTGGGGCCAATGTCCTGACTTTC.

This clonotype was picked up many times. The CDR3: CASSYQGLVEKLFF. The CDR3 DNA reads as TGTGCCAGCAGCTACCAGGGTCTCGTTGAAAAACTGTTTTTT. The gene calls are TRBV5-5 and TRBJ1-4; D may be TRBD1 (5 bases). The germline V gene encodes CDR1 SGHKS and CDR2 YYEKEE (reference sequence). Trimming shortened V by 3 bases and J by 7 bases, and 13 bases separated the two germline ends. The CDR3 loop spans 14 amino acids.

Here the CDR3 reads CSVERRATNEKLFF. CDR3 DNA sequence: TGCAGCGTTGAGCGCAGGGCAACTAATGAAAAACTGTTTTTT. This chain connects TRBV29-1 to TRBJ1-4; the D gene is possibly TRBD1 (5 bases). CDR1 and CDR2 (germline): SQVTM, ANQGSEA. CDR3 length: 14 amino acids. The germline V and J ends were trimmed by 3 bases and 0 bases, with 8 bases remaining between them.

The table lists this clonotype with a few counts. The V gene is TRBV24-1, the J gene TRBJ2-3, with 7 bases that match TRBD1. Per germline, CDR1 KGHDR and CDR2 SFDVKD. The ends lost 4 bases at V and 3 bases at J; junction bases unmatched: 9. The CDR3 totals 16 residues. Here the CDR3 reads CATSEWGTEWTDTQYF. The CDR3 nucleotides are TGTGCCACCAGTGAGTGGGGGACAGAGTGGACAGATACGCAGTATTTT.

Ten or more counts support this clonotype. Here the CDR3 reads CSVESTGGIRMNTEAFF. The CDR3 DNA follows: TGCAGCGTTGAATCGACAGGAGGCATAAGAATGAACACTGAAGCTTTCTTT. The chain is built from TRBV29-1 and TRBJ1-1; possible D gene TRBD1, 6 bases. Germline V gene sequence: CDR1 SQVTM, CDR2 ANQGSEA. This CDR3 is built from 17 residues. Between the trimmed V and J ends, which lost 2 bases and 0 bases, there was a span of 19 bases. The whole variable domain, filled in from reference TRBV29-1 and TRBJ1-1, reads SAVISQKPSRDICQRGTSLTIQCQVDSQVTMMFWYRQQPGQSLTLIATANQGSEATYESGFVIDKFPISRPNLTFSTLTVSNMSPEDSSIYLCSVESTGGIRMNTEAFFGQGTRLTVV.

This clonotype was counted ten times or more. This rearrangement joins TRBV7-9 to TRBJ2-7; 7 nucleotides line up with TRBD1. The length of the CDR3 is 12 residues. Germline CDR1 SEHNR, CDR2 FQNEAQ (reference sequence). The trim removed 4 bases at V and 5 bases at J, leaving 2 bases unmatched. This chain's CDR3 is CASSSTGHEQYV. In DNA form, the CDR3 reads TGTGCCAGCAGCTCGACAGGGCACGAGCAGTACGTC.

This clonotype has a handful of counts. The chain's CDR3 is CSVREAMETQYF. The CDR3 nucleotides are TGCAGCGTTAGGGAGGCCATGGAGACCCAGTACTTC. The chain couples TRBV29-1 to TRBJ2-5, with D possibly TRBD2 on 6 matching bases. The V and J ends lost 5 bases and 5 bases respectively, with 12 bases between them. CDR3 size: 12 residues. Germline V gene sequence: CDR1 SQVTM, CDR2 ANQGSEA.

This clonotype was counted between two and nine times. The chain employs TRBV5-1 and TRBJ2-3; 8 bases are a match to TRBD2. This CDR3 has 17 residues. CDR1 SGHRS and CDR2 YFSETQ come from the germline V gene. V lost 4 bases and J lost 2; bases outside the gene matches: 12. The CDR3 DNA follows: TGCGCCAGCAGCCCCGGGACCCTAGCGGGCGTCACAGATACGCAGTATTTT. Its translation: CASSPGTLAGVTDTQYF.

This clonotype was found many times. The chain uses TRBV6-5 and TRBJ1-6, with D maybe TRBD1 (5 bases). The CDR3 is 15 amino acids. Germline V gene data show CDR1 as MNHEY and CDR2 as SVGAGI. V was pared by 5 bases and J by 7 bases, with 15 bases between. This CDR3 reads CASSPQGSGNSPLHF. As DNA, the CDR3 is TGTGCCAGCAGTCCCCAGGGATCTGGGAATTCACCCCTCCACTTT.